This entry describes one T cell receptor beta chain. Its target is not known. A read error may account for a junction end that differs from germline. The data are from a study of tumor-infiltrating lymphocytes in primary liver carcinoma. Study-wide results and caveats: Pairs comparing tumor with adjacent tissue or blood overlapped less than pairs drawn from tumor regions.

TCR beta cDNA was made from 400 to 500 ng total RNA with a constant-region primer. Library construction for TCR beta comprised three nested multiplex PCR rounds performed with slightly modified ARM-PCR. TCRdb reprocessed the multiplex PCR reads with MiXCR, giving one entry per CDR3 protein. The profile covers about 350,000 distinct CDR3 sequences, with less than 70% appearing a single time and about 6.1% taken by the ten largest. Out of unsorted whole blood came the blood RNA, and germline DNA was extracted as well. The specimen was peripheral blood. This receptor was identified in a middle-aged man with primary liver carcinoma and hepatitis B virus infection.

Here the CDR3 DNA reads TGTGCCAGTAGCGGCCAAGACAGGGTTGTTCGCGAGCAGCACTTC. This codes for CASSGQDRVVREQHF. V usage is TRBV11-2 and J usage is TRBJ2-7; maybe TRBD1 (7 bases). Germline-derived CDR1 and CDR2 are SGHAT and FQNNGV. This CDR3 has 15 residues.